The entry that follows covers one TCR beta chain sequence. Germline assignment: CDR1 LNHDA and CDR2 SQIVND (reference sequence). This CDR3 has 16 residues. With 6 bases clipped from V and 6 bases from J, the junction kept 13 bases outside the gene matches. This record comes from a study of blood T cell repertoires in COVID-19. Study information: Material from acute and convalescent COVID-19 was sourced from the United States, Italy and Spain. The cDNA or gDNA used as material had been derived from T cells, B-cell-depleted T cells, or PBMCs.

Profiling relied on immunoSEQ multiplex PCR, and the TCRdb table lists in-frame clones only, not all of them. The sample carries roughly 330,000 clones, about 89% recorded once. Material: peripheral blood. This TCR was sampled from a man between 18 and 29 years old who had recovered from COVID-19. The J gene is TRBJ2-2, the V gene TRBV19; TRBD1 matches 7 bases. CDR3 in DNA: TGTGCCAGTAGGACCGGGACAGAGGGTTCCCCCGGGGAGCTGTTTTTT. It encodes CASRTGTEGSPGELFF.